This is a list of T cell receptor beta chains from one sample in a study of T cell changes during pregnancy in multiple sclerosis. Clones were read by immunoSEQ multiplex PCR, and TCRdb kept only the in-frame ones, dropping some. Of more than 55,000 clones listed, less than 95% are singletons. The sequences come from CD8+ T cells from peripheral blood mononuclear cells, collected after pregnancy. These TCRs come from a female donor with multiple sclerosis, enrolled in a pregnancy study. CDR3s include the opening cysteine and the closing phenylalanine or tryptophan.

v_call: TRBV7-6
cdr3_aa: CASSRYGGQENTEAFF

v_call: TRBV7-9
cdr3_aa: CASGGIDNQPQHF

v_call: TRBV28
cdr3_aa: CASSPQAVGSSVAYNEQFF

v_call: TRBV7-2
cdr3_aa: CASSLGWTGAHEQYF

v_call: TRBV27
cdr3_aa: CASRRQGGTDTQYF

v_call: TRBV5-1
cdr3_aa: CASSLEGAGKLFF

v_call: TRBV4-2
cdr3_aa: CASSQGGDGSYEQYF

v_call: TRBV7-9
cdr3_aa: CASSPRDTNYGYTF

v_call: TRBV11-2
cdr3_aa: CASSLVGMNTEAFF

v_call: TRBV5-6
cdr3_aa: CASSLNRDTYGYTF

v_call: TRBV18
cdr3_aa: CASSPGLDYEQYF

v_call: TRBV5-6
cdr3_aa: CASSEGTGTSGYNEQFF

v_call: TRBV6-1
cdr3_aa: CASSEAFAASYNEQFF

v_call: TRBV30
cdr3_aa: CAWSSTSGRHAGTGELFF

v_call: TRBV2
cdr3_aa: CASRPPGQENEQFF

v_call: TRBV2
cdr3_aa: CASISDSPEAFF

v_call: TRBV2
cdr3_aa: CASSPGQVNTEAFF

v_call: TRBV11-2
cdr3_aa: CASSLDGTGINNEQFF

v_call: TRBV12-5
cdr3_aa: CASGTGTYTEAFF

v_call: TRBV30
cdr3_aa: CAWNLRQTDTQYF

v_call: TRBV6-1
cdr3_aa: CASSELQDSSYEQYF

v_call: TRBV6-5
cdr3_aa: CARAGPNQETQYF

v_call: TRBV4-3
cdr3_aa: CASSQGVAGPLRDGELFF

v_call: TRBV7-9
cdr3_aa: CASSLGLADTDTQYF

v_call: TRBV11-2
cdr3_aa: CASSDPGAYEQYF

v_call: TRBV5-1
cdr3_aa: CASSFSRVNTGELFF

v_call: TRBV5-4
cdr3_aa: CASMPQGAYGYTF

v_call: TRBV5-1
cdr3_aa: CASSWVAGKEQYF

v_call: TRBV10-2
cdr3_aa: CASRTGLGPVGYEQYF

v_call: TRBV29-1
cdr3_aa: CSVEPEPRDSSYEQYF

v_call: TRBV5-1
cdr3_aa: CASSLRTDYYNEQFF

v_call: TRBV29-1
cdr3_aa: CSARQGGTEAFF

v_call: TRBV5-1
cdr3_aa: CASSLAGGLNEQFF

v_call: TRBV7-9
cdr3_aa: CATGTSGEQFF

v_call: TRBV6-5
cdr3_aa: CASWGDGELFF

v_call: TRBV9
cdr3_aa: CASSERGGIGETQYF

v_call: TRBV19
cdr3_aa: CASSTKGLVPYNEQFF

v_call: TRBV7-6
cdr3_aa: CASQRDTGELFF

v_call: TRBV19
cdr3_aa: CASSRGNSGSFYEQYF

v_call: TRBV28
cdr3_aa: CASSSRGAGVRYEQFF

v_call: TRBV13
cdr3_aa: CASSLGSGGVYNEQFF

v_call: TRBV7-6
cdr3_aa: CASSARGTAPYEQYF

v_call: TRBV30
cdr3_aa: CAWGQGSTEAFF

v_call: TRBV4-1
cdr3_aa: CASSQTGLGNTGELFF

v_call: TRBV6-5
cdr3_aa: CASSSPTKNTEAFF

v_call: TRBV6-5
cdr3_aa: CASSQPGMNTEAFF

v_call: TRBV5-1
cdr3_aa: CASSWGRYNEQFF

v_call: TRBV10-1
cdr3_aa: CASSDGNSEVDEQFF